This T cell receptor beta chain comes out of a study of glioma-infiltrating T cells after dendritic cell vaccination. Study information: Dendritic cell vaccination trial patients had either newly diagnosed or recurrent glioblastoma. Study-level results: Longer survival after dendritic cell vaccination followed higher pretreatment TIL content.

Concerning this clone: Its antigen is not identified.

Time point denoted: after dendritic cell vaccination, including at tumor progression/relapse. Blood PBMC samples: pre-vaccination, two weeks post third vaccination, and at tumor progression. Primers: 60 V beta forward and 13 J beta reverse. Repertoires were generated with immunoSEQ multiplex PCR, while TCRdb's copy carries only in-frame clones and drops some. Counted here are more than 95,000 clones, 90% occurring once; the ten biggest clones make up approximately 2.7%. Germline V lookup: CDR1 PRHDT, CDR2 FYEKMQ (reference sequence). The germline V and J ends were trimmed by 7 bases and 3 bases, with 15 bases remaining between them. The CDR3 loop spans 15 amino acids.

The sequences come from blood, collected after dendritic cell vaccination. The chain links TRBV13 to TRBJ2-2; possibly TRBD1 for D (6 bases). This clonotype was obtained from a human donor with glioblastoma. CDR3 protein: CASTYEKGDTGELFF. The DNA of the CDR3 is TGTGCCAGCACATACGAGAAGGGGGACACCGGGGAGCTGTTTTTT.